This T cell receptor (beta chain) is from a study of T cell repertoires in cytomegalovirus infection. Background on the study: TCR beta signatures that were public indicated CMV infection and matching HLA type.

Study-level findings and limits: Totalled public TCR beta family frequency picked out people who carried CMV plus the relevant HLA. Clonotype analysis showed dominance of the ex vivo response by HLA-C-restricted CMV-specific TCR beta clonotypes.

TCRdb processed the reads anew with MiXCR; each CDR3 protein has one entry. The data show roughly 720,000 distinct CDR3 sequences, roughly 35% seen once. A remark on this clonotype: Its antigen is not known.

This CDR3 contains 14 residues. The germline gives CDR1 MDHEN, CDR2 SYDVKM. Trimming shortened V by 3 bases and J by 7 bases, and 13 bases separated the two germline ends. The sample comprised PBMCs. The J gene is TRBJ2-4, the V gene TRBV28, with a tentative D call TRBD2 (6 bases). This receptor was taken from a human donor in good health (CMV status not recorded). Some clones in this sample may be carry-over from other donors' samples. The CDR3 DNA reads TGTGCCAGCAGTTTGCCGTGGGAGGAGAACATTCAGTACTTC. Translation gives CASSLPWEENIQYF.